A single sample is the source of the 28 T cell receptor beta chains below, sequenced in a study of blood T cell repertoires in COVID-19. Profiling relied on immunoSEQ multiplex PCR, and the TCRdb table lists in-frame clones only, not all of them. This sample has more than 95,000 clones, with roughly 90% found just once. The sample consisted of peripheral blood. All receptors derive from a man aged 50-59 years with acute or convalescent COVID-19.

The rearrangement uses TRBV7-2 and TRBJ2-7; maybe TRBD1 (5 bases). Per the germline V gene, CDR1 is SGHTA and CDR2 is FQGNSA. V was trimmed by 0 bases and J by 7 bases, leaving 10 bases between them. There are 13 residues in the CDR3. CDR3 loop: CASSLAVAGEQYF. The CDR3 DNA follows: TGTGCCAGCAGCTTAGCTGTGGCAGGGGAGCAGTACTTC.

This clone showed up just once. J is TRBJ2-7 and V is TRBV18; maybe TRBD1 (6 bases). This CDR3 has 13 residues. V was cut by 3 bases and J by 5 bases, with 11 bases left in between. Germline-derived CDR1 and CDR2 are KGHSH and LQKENI. CDR3 sequence reads: CASSPGQPHEQYF. In DNA form, the CDR3 reads TGTGCCAGCTCACCCGGACAGCCACACGAGCAGTACTTC.

The chain recombines TRBV15 with TRBJ1-5; TRBD1 agrees at 8 bases. V lost 3 bases to trimming and J lost 3 bases; unmatched junction nucleotides: 7. The germline V gene has CDR1 LNHNV and CDR2 YYDKDF (reference sequence). This CDR3 comprises 16 residues. The CDR3 region is CATSRDWTGTNQPQHF. CDR3 nucleotide sequence: TGTGCCACCAGCAGGGACTGGACAGGGACCAATCAGCCCCAGCATTTT.

This chain links TRBV30 with TRBJ2-5; D call uncertain. This CDR3 region has 11 residues. V lost 3 bases and J 2 bases, leaving 4 bases between the germline ends. Germline CDR1 reads GTSNPN; CDR2 reads SVGIG (reference sequence). CDR3: CAWRQQETQYF. CDR3 coding DNA: TGTGCCTGGAGACAGCAAGAGACCCAGTACTTC.

The chain combines TRBV21-1 with TRBJ1-6; the D call in the table, TRBD1, was not verified against the DNA. TRBV21-1 is a documented pseudogene. The CDR3 loop spans 15 amino acids. The CDR3 protein is CASSKGTGGTAPLHF. CDR3 nucleotides: TGTGCCAGCAGCAAAGGGACAGGGGGCACAGCACCCCTCCACTTT.

The rearrangement links TRBV5-3 to TRBJ2-2, with TRBD2 identical over 13 bases. TRBV5-3 is given ORF status, its function remaining uncertain. J gave up 2 bases and V 3 bases, and 4 bases lay outside the gene matches. The CDR3 is 17 amino acids. CDR3 in amino acids: CARSWGLAGINTGELFF. The CDR3 DNA reads TGTGCCAGAAGCTGGGGACTAGCGGGAATAAACACCGGGGAGCTGTTTTTT.

The chain has TRBV6-2 or TRBV6-3 and TRBJ1-6; 11 bases align to TRBD1. V was pared by 5 bases and J by 10 bases, with 7 bases of the junction left unmatched. The germline gives CDR1 MNHEY, CDR2 SVGEGT. This CDR3 is built from 15 residues. CDR3 sequence reads: CASSLQDRGRSPLHF. The CDR3, as DNA: TGTGCCAGCAGTCTTCAGGACAGGGGGCGATCACCCCTCCACTTT.

The V gene is TRBV18, the J gene TRBJ2-6; D not certain. The germline V gene has CDR1 KGHSH and CDR2 LQKENI. Deletions cut 6 bases from V and 0 bases from J, with 9 bases between. CDR3 length: 15 amino acids. CDR3 DNA sequence: TGTGCCAGCTCCCCCCTCCTCTCTGGGGCCAACGTCCTGACTTTC. As protein: CASSPLLSGANVLTF.

This sequence joins TRBV7-9 and TRBJ1-4; a weak D match, TRBD1 (5 bases). The CDR3 contains 15 residues. V was cut by 5 bases and J by 3 bases, with 13 bases left in between. Germline CDR1 is SEHNR and CDR2 is FQNEAQ (reference sequence). The CDR3 bases are TGTGCCAGCAGCCTCACGCAGGGCCCTAATGAAAAACTGTTTTTT. Its translation: CASSLTQGPNEKLFF. The full variable domain, with the rest looked up from reference TRBV7-9 and TRBJ1-4, is DTGVSQNPRHKITKRGQNVTFRCDPISEHNRLYWYRQTLGQGPEFLTYFQNEAQLEKSRLLSDRFSAERPKGSFSTLEIQRTEQGDSAMYLCASSLTQGPNEKLFFGSGTQLSVL.

This clone came up a few times. This sequence joins TRBV19 and TRBJ2-1, with TRBD1 matching 7 bases. Germline trimming cut 9 bases from V and 5 bases from J; bases unmatched to any gene: 7. Looked up from germline, CDR1 is LNHDA and CDR2 is SQIVND (reference sequence). The CDR3 is 13 residues long. CDR3 protein: CASGTANNNEQFF. CDR3 in DNA: TGTGCCAGCGGGACAGCGAACAACAATGAGCAGTTCTTC.

This clone occurred once. The rearrangement uses TRBV12-3 or TRBV12-4 and TRBJ1-2; unclear D gene. The CDR3 has 13 amino acids. V was trimmed by 6 bases and J by 4 bases, leaving 12 bases between them. For the CDR3, the DNA is TGTGCCAGCAGCCGGGATTTAAGCTATGGCTACACCTTC. Its protein product is CASSRDLSYGYTF.

This chain links TRBV5-6 with TRBJ2-7; 7 bases agree with TRBD2. Germline trimming cut 2 bases from V and 9 bases from J; bases unmatched to any gene: 5. CDR1 and CDR2 from the germline V gene are SGHDT and YYEEEE. The CDR3 spans 12 residues. In nucleotides, the CDR3 is TGTGCCAGCAGCTTACAAGGGAGGGGGCAGTACTTC. It encodes CASSLQGRGQYF.

V gene TRBV10-3 combines with J gene TRBJ1-1; 8 nucleotides agree with TRBD1. V shed 6 bases and J 3 bases; nucleotides not matched to a gene: 3. The germline V gene has CDR1 ENHRY and CDR2 SYGVKD. The CDR3 consists of 13 residues. CDR3 nucleotide sequence: TGTGCCATCAGACTACAGGGGGACACTGAAGCTTTCTTT. Protein: CAIRLQGDTEAFF.

This clone came up many times. The rearrangement joins TRBV29-1 to TRBJ2-7; 10 positions match TRBD1. CDR1 and CDR2 (germline): SQVTM, ANQGSEA. V lost 7 bases and J lost 2; bases outside the gene matches: 5. The CDR3 covers 13 residues. The CDR3 protein is CSAGQGGAYEQYF. The CDR3 region has the DNA TGCAGCGCTGGACAGGGGGGTGCCTACGAGCAGTACTTC.

This clone has only a few counts. The chain carries TRBV9 and TRBJ2-4; D is ambiguous. V lost 4 bases, J lost 2 bases, and 16 bases lay in between. Germline CDR1 is SGDLS and CDR2 is YYNGEE. This CDR3 spans 16 amino acids. The CDR3 bases are TGTGCCAGCAGCTCTGGAGACTCCGTTTCCAAAAACATTCAGTACTTC. Translating gives CASSSGDSVSKNIQYF.

This clone was observed once. CDR3 coding DNA: TGTGCCAGCAGCACCCGGACAGGGGGGCGTTTAACCTACAATGAGCAGTTCTTC. Translating it yields CASSTRTGGRLTYNEQFF. The genes are TRBV11-2 and TRBJ2-1; 10 bases map to TRBD1. The CDR3 consists of 18 residues. CDR1 and CDR2 from the germline V gene are SGHAT and FQNNGV. The V segment lost 5 bases and the J segment 2 bases; nucleotides outside the gene matches: 12.

This clone was found once. The V gene is TRBV7-2, the J gene TRBJ2-7, with 7 bases identical to TRBD1. The CDR3 length is 14 residues. With V trimmed by 4 bases and J by 1 base, 4 bases remained unmatched. CDR1 SGHTA and CDR2 FQGNSA come from the germline V gene. CDR3 sequence: CASSSDRRSYEQYF. In DNA, the CDR3 is TGTGCCAGCAGCTCGGACAGGAGGTCCTACGAGCAGTACTTC.

The chain joins TRBV11-3 to TRBJ2-1; D is unresolved. V was trimmed by 5 bases and J by 8 bases, leaving 7 bases between them. The CDR3 is 11 residues long. Germline CDR1 SGHNT, CDR2 YENEEA. The DNA for the CDR3 is TGTGCCAGCAGCGTCTCCGATGAGCAGTTCTTC. Amino acid sequence: CASSVSDEQFF. The full variable domain, in which reference TRBV11-3 and TRBJ2-1 provide the parts outside the CDR3, is EAGVVQSPRYKIIEKKQPVAFWCNPISGHNTLYWYLQNLGQGPELLIRYENEEAVDDSQLPKDRFSAERLKGVDSTLKIQPAELGDSAVYLCASSVSDEQFFGPGTRLTVL.

The chain has TRBV12-5 and TRBJ2-5; a possible D gene is TRBD1 (5 bases). CDR1 and CDR2 from the germline V gene are LGHNT and FRNRAP. The CDR3 has 19 residues. The ends were cut back, 7 bases at V and 0 bases at J, with 27 bases in the middle. The CDR3 DNA reads TGTGCTAGTGCCCTTACCCCGACAGCGATCATAAAGTACCAAGAGACCCAGTACTTC. Amino acid sequence: CASALTPTAIIKYQETQYF. The full variable domain, completed using reference TRBV12-5 and TRBJ2-5, is DARVTQTPRHKVTEMGQEVTMRCQPILGHNTVFWYRQTMMQGLELLAYFRNRAPLDDSGMPKDRFSAEMPDATLATLKIQPSEPRDSAVYFCASALTPTAIIKYQETQYFGPGTRLLVL.

The chain employs TRBV6-5 and TRBJ2-3; 8 positions agree with TRBD1. With V trimmed by 6 bases and J by 11 bases, 13 bases remained unmatched. The V gene's germline CDR1 is MNHEY and CDR2 SVGAGI. CDR3 length: 14 residues. This chain's CDR3 is CASSLDRGSPWQYF. DNA of the CDR3: TGTGCCAGCAGCCTAGACAGGGGATCCCCATGGCAGTATTTT.

In this sample, this clone turned up a few times. This rearrangement joins TRBV3-1 (or the pseudogene TRBV3-2) to TRBJ1-2; the D is unclear. CDR3 length: 13 amino acids. CDR1 is LGHDT, CDR2 YNNKEL, per germline (reference sequence). The V gene lost 1 base and the J gene lost 8 bases, with 11 bases spanning the gap. The CDR3 is CASSQAAGGGYTF. The CDR3, as DNA: TGTGCCAGCAGCCAAGCGGCAGGCGGGGGCTACACCTTC.

V and J are TRBV5-8 and TRBJ1-5; a weak D match, TRBD1 (6 bases). Between the trimmed V and J ends, which lost 6 bases and 7 bases, there was a span of 17 bases. The CDR3 is 14 residues long. Germline V gene sequence: CDR1 SGHTS, CDR2 YDEGEE. The chain's CDR3 is CASTKLQGVQPQHF. CDR3 DNA: TGTGCCAGCACCAAACTACAGGGTGTCCAGCCCCAGCATTTT.

This rearrangement joins TRBV7-9 to TRBJ1-3; possible D gene TRBD1, 5 bases. The V gene lost 3 bases and the J gene lost 4 bases, with 19 bases spanning the gap. Germline V gene data show CDR1 as SEHNR and CDR2 as FQNEAQ (reference sequence). The CDR3 spans 17 residues. The CDR3 spells CASSFAAGMGLGNTIYF. The CDR3 coding sequence is TGTGCCAGCAGCTTCGCCGCTGGTATGGGGCTGGGAAACACCATATATTTT.

V and J are TRBV6-4 and TRBJ2-1; maybe TRBD2 (6 bases). Germline CDR1 MRHNA, CDR2 SNTAGT. V was shortened by 5 bases and J by 6 bases, with 17 bases between the two germline ends. The CDR3 loop spans 15 amino acids. The CDR3 region is CASSPKRTGGNEQFF. CDR3 coding DNA: TGTGCCAGCAGTCCTAAGCGGACCGGGGGCAATGAGCAGTTCTTC.

This clone was seen once. The J gene is TRBJ2-1, the V gene TRBV7-2; D remains unclear. The CDR3 sequence is 13 residues long. Germline V gives CDR1 SGHTA, CDR2 FQGNSA. V lost 0 bases, J lost 5 bases, and 5 bases lay in between. The CDR3 region has the DNA TGTGCCAGCAGCTTAGCCCGGGACAATGAGCAGTTCTTC. It codes for CASSLARDNEQFF.

The chain combines TRBV5-5 with TRBJ1-6, with D possibly being TRBD1 (6 bases). The length of the CDR3 is 15 residues. CDR1 SGHKS and CDR2 YYEKEE come from the germline V gene (reference sequence). Trimming took 1 base from V and 10 from J, leaving 15 bases between them. Here the CDR3 reads CASSLRRTVDSPLHF. The CDR3, as DNA: TGTGCCAGCAGCTTGAGGAGGACAGTGGACTCACCCCTCCACTTT. Looking up the rest from reference TRBV5-5 and TRBJ1-6 gives the full variable domain: DAGVTQSPTHLIKTRGQQVTLRCSPISGHKSVSWYQQVLGQGPQFIFQYYEKEERGRGNFPDRFSARQFPNYSSELNVNALLLGDSALYLCASSLRRTVDSPLHFGNGTRLTVT.

The chain is built from TRBV27 and TRBJ2-1, with 7 positions matching TRBD2. The germline V gene encodes CDR1 MNHEY and CDR2 SMNVEV (reference sequence). J was trimmed by 0 bases and V by 6 bases; bases with no gene match: 8. This CDR3 is built from 16 residues. This CDR3 reads CASRLYGRSSYNEQFF. The CDR3 coding sequence is TGTGCCAGCAGACTGTACGGGAGGAGCTCCTACAATGAGCAGTTCTTC.

V usage is TRBV19 and J usage is TRBJ1-6, with 9 bases fitting TRBD1. Unmatched junction bases numbered 5, after V lost 7 bases and J lost 10 bases. CDR1 and CDR2 (germline): LNHDA, SQIVND (reference sequence). The CDR3 sequence is 13 residues long. CDR3 coding DNA: TGTGCCAGTAAAGACAGGGGGGAATCACCCCTCCACTTT. Translating gives CASKDRGESPLHF. The full variable domain, rest sourced from reference TRBV19 and TRBJ1-6, is DGGITQSPKYLFRKEGQNVTLSCEQNLNHDAMYWYRQDPGQGLRLIYYSQIVNDFQKGDIAEGYSVSREKKESFPLTVTSAQKNPTAFYLCASKDRGESPLHFGNGTRLTVT.